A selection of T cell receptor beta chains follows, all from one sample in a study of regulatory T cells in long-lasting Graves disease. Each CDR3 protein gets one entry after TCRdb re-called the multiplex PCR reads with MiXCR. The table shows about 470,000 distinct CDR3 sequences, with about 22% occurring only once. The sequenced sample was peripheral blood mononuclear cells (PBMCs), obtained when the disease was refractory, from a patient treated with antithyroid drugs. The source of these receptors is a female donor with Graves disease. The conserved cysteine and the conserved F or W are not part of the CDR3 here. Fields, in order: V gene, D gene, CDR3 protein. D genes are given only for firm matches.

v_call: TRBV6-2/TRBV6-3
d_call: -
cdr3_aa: ASRGGGGSGEQY

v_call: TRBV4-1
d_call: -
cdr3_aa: ASSQDHGGNQPQH

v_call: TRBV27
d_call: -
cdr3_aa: ASSPYSSPDYGYT

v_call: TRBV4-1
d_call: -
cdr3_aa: ASSQEEQGWYEQY

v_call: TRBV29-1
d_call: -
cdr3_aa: SVEDRSAGREKLF

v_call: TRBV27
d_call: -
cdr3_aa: ASSPWGGNYEQY

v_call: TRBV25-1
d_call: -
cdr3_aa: ASSDPGANVLT

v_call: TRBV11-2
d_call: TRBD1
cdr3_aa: ASSPRGQGRYEQY

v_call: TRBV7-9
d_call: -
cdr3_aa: ASTREVTDTQY

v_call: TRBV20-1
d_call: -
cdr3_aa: SARRQSSYEQY

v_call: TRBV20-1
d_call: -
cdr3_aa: SARHTNTGELF

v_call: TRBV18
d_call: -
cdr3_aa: ASSPPARSYEQY

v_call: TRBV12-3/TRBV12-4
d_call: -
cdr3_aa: ASSQKVLGGEPNQPQH

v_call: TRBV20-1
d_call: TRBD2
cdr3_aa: SARDRLGLADYEQY

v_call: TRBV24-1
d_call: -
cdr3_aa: ATSDHDGRESNEQF

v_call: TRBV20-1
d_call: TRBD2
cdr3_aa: SARDGSGTVGYEQY

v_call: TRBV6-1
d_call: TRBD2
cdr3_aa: ASSEGGRAETQY

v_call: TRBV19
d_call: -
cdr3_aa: ASSSALNTEAF

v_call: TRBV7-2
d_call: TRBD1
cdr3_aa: ASTVTGDTEAF

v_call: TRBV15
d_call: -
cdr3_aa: ATSRYETGLSGNTIY

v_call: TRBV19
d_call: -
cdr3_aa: ASSIEGLTNQPQH

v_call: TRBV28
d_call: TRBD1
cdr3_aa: ASSLATGGNSPLH

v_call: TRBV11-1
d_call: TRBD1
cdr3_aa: ASSLSRDRGLGTEAF

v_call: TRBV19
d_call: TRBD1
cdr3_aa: ASSTSSGYGQANEKLF

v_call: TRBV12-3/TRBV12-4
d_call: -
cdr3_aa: ASRAKELGNEKLF

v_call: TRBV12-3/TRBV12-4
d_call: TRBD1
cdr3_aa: ASSRDRGAEAF

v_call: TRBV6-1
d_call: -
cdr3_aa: ASSIREAGYT

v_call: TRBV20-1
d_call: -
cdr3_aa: SARADSDTEAF

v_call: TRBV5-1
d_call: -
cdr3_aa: ASSGQGLGTDTQY

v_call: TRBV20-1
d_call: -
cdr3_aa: SARGFWNQPQH

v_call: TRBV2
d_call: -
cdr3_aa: ASRRGGPLYEQY

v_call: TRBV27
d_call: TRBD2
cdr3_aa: ASSRTSGSGEETQY

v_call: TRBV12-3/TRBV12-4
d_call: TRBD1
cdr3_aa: ASSSGQGLPRAF

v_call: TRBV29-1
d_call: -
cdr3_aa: SVAQGNTEAF

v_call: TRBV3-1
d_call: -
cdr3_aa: ASSQGSENQETQY

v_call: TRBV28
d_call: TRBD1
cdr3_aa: ASSGDRGADTQY

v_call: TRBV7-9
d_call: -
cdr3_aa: ATNLGGLQETQY

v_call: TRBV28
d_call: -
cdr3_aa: ASSPFANPTDTQY

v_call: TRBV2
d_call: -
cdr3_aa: ASKKFPISPLH

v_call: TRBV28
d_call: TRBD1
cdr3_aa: ASSLDRAVDGYT

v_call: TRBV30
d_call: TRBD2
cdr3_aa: AWSVTGGTNIQY

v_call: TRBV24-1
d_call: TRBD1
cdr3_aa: ATMSGQGANTEAF

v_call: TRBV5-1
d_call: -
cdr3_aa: ASSLESTVGTGELF

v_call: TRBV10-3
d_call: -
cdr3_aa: AISVEQHYGYT

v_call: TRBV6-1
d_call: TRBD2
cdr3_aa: ATRTSGYFGF

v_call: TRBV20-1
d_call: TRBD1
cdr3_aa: SARGDRELEAF

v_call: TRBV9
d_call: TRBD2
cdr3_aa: ASSERESGANVLT

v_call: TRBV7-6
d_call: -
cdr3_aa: ASSLLFGSNQPQH

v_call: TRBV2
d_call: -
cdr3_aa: ASRDTGELG

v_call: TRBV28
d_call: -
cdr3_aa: ASSLGPTFGGSYNSPLH

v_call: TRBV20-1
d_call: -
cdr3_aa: SARDQGYEQY

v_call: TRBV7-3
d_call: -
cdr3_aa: ASSVTGTVNTEAF

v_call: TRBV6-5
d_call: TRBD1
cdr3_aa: ASSSRQGSYGYT

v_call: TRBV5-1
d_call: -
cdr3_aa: ASSLVPIQGETQY

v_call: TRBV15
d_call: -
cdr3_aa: ATSRGGTHEKLF

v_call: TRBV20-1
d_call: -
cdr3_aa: SARIQTTGELF

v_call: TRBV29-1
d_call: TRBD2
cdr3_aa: SAGGHSGSPREQY